This T cell receptor beta chain was retrieved from a study of control samples from healthy donors and cancer patients. The CDR3 sequence is 9 residues long. Germline-derived CDR1 and CDR2 are SQVTM and ANQGSEA. Trimming pared 4 bases from V and 13 bases from J, leaving 10 bases between. A few counts support this clone. Using immunoSEQ multiplex PCR, the repertoire was profiled, and TCRdb retains in-frame clones only, with some absent. Of approximately 94,000 clones in the sample, roughly 84% were seen once. Sequencing was done on a sample of blood. J is TRBJ1-2 and V is TRBV29-1; possible D gene TRBD1, 5 bases. The TCR sequence derives from a woman aged 45-60 years in good health. For the CDR3, the DNA is TGCAGCGTTGTGGGGCCTCTCACCTTC. Its translation: CSVVGPLTF. Filled out from reference TRBV29-1 and TRBJ1-2, the complete variable domain reads SAVISQKPSRDICQRGTSLTIQCQVDSQVTMMFWYRQQPGQSLTLIATANQGSEATYESGFVIDKFPISRPNLTFSTLTVSNMSPEDSSIYLCSVVGPLTFGSGTRLTVV.